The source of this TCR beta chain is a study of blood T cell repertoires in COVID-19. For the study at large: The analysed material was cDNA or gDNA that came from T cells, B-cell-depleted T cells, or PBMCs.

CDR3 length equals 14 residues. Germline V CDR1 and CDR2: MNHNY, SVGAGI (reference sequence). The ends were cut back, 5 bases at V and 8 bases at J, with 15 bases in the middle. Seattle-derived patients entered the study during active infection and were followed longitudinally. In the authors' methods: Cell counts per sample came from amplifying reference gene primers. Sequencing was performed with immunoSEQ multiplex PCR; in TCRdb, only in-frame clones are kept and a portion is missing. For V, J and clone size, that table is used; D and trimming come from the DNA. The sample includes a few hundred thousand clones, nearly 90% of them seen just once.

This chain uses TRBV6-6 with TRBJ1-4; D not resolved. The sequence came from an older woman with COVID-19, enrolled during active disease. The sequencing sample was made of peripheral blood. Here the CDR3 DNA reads TGTGCCAGCAGTCTTTACAGTTCTGAGGAAAAACTGTTTTTT. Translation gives CASSLYSSEEKLFF.